Shown below are 5 T cell receptor beta chains from a single sample sequenced in a study of preoperative IRX-2 immunotherapy in early breast cancer. As for treatment: preoperative locoregional IRX-2 cytokine immunotherapy. Here immunoSEQ multiplex PCR was the method, and the copy in TCRdb shows in-frame clones only, minus some. The sample contains some 30,000 clones, around 90% of which appear only once. This specimen was collected from a patient treated with IRX-2 immunotherapy. All receptors come from a human donor with breast cancer.

The rearrangement uses TRBV23-1 and TRBJ2-7; D unresolved. TRBV23-1 is known as an ORF, though its function is uncertain. The V and J ends lost 4 bases and 2 bases respectively, with 15 bases between them. There are 15 residues in the CDR3. CDR3 DNA sequence: TGCGCCAGCAGTCCACGGACGGTCTCTGCCTACGAGCAGTACTTC. It yields the protein CASSPRTVSAYEQYF.

The chain uses TRBV10-3 and TRBJ2-1; 9 bases align to TRBD1. The CDR3 length is 20 residues. Germline V CDR1 and CDR2: ENHRY, SYGVKD. Unmatched junction bases numbered 18, after V lost 3 bases and J lost 3 bases. The CDR3 reads CAISDKPGTGSNSNYNEQFF. Written as DNA, the CDR3 is TGTGCCATCAGTGACAAGCCTGGGACAGGGTCTAACTCCAACTACAATGAGCAGTTCTTC.

The V gene is TRBV2, the J gene TRBJ2-6; D gene unclear. Germline values: CDR1 SNHLY, CDR2 FYNNEI. V was pared by 8 bases and J by 2 bases, with 10 bases between. The CDR3 covers 14 residues. CDR3 nucleotide sequence: TGTGCCAGCGGTGGGATTACTGGGGCCAACGTCCTGACTTTC. Amino acids: CASGGITGANVLTF.

The chain carries TRBV7-9 and TRBJ2-5; TRBD1 might be the D (6 bases). The CDR3 runs to 16 residues. Germline loops: CDR1 SEHNR, CDR2 FQNEAQ (reference sequence). Deletions cut 5 bases from V and 0 bases from J, with 16 bases between. The CDR3 region is CASSQWTDWYQETQYF. The CDR3 DNA sequence: TGTGCCAGCAGCCAGTGGACAGATTGGTACCAAGAGACCCAGTACTTC.

The genes are TRBV7-8 and TRBJ2-5; 9 nucleotides align to TRBD2. The germline CDR1 and CDR2 sequences are SGHVS and FQNEAQ. With 5 bases clipped from V and 5 bases from J, the junction kept 9 bases outside the gene matches. There are 15 residues in the CDR3. CDR3 nucleotide sequence: TGTGCCAGCAGCCTCAATAGCGGGAGAATGGAGACCCAGTACTTC. Protein sequence: CASSLNSGRMETQYF.